One and the same sample provided the 5 T cell receptor beta chains below, sequenced in a study of blood T cells in healthy people across ages. Through a sample-barcoded 5' primer and a J-beta primer mix, a second PCR was run for about 6 to 11 cycles. Each CDR3 protein is one row after TCRdb ran MiXCR on the 5' RACE reads. The sample carries 550,000 to 700,000 distinct CDR3 sequences, roughly a quarter recorded once. The sample consisted of blood. These receptors were collected from a woman in her 70s in good health.

Only one count was recorded for this clonotype. The chain has TRBV5-1 and TRBJ2-1, with TRBD1 matching over 7 bases. The CDR3 is made up of 14 amino acids. The ends lost 2 bases at V and 5 bases at J; junction bases unmatched: 4. From germline, CDR1 is SGHRS and CDR2 YFSETQ. CDR3 nucleotide sequence: TGCGCCAGCAGCTTACAGGGGCCTAACAATGAGCAGTTCTTC. It codes for CASSLQGPNNEQFF.

This clonotype has more than one count but fewer than ten. The J gene is TRBJ2-5, the V gene TRBV5-1, with D hard to call. This CDR3 has 14 residues. Per germline, CDR1 SGHRS and CDR2 YFSETQ. V was shortened by 0 bases and J by 4 bases, with 10 bases between the two germline ends. The CDR3 reads CASSLALRTETQYF. The CDR3 DNA reads TGCGCCAGCAGCTTGGCGTTGAGGACAGAGACCCAGTACTTC.

This chain uses TRBV4-2 with TRBJ2-4, with D uncertain. Between the trimmed V and J ends, which lost 0 bases and 3 bases, there was a span of 9 bases. The CDR3 sequence is 15 residues long. Germline values: CDR1 LGHNA, CDR2 YNFKEQ. CDR3 amino acids: CASSQDAQYKNIQYF. CDR3 bases: TGTGCCAGCAGCCAAGACGCCCAATACAAAAACATTCAGTACTTC.

This clonotype has just a few counts. The V call is TRBV9, the J call TRBJ2-5; no firm D call. The J call may be incorrect, as the DNA end agrees better with TRBJ2-7. The CDR3 extends over 15 amino acids. Looked up from germline, CDR1 is SGDLS and CDR2 is YYNGEE. The CDR3: CASSVEAQTSYEQYF. CDR3 sequence (DNA): TGTGCCAGCAGCGTAGAGGCACAGACCTCCTACGAGCAGTACTTC.

V is TRBV20-1 and J is TRBJ2-5, with D possibly being TRBD2 (5 bases). The CDR3 has 13 residues. Per germline, CDR1 DFQATT and CDR2 SNEGSKA (reference sequence). The V end was cut by 4 bases, the J end by 5 bases, with 14 bases between. CDR3 sequence: CSAIYGLSETQYF. DNA of the CDR3: TGCAGTGCTATTTACGGACTGTCGGAGACCCAGTACTTC.